The 16 T cell receptor beta chains reported below all come from one sample, sequenced in a study of T cell responses to AZD1222 COVID-19 vaccine. The repertoire was sequenced with immunoSEQ multiplex PCR; TCRdb's copy has only in-frame clones and lacks some. The sample lists under 150,000 clones; more than 85% were seen once. The material sequenced was peripheral blood, taken on day 0 of AZD1222 vaccination. The receptors derive from an adult in good health.

The gene calls are TRBV9 and TRBJ1-3; 9 bases are shared with TRBD1. CDR3 length equals 16 residues. The ends lost 2 bases at V and 2 bases at J; junction bases unmatched: 5. The germline gives CDR1 SGDLS, CDR2 YYNGEE. Here the CDR3 DNA reads TGTGCCAGCAGCGTGGGACAGGGCGTCACTGGAAACACCATATATTTT. It is translated as CASSVGQGVTGNTIYF.

The chain has TRBV3-1 (or the pseudogene TRBV3-2) and TRBJ2-7, with a possible D match to TRBD1 (5 bases). The CDR3 totals 15 residues. Trimming left V 4 bases short and J 6 bases short, with 19 bases between. Germline CDR1 is LGHDT and CDR2 is YNNKEL (reference sequence). The CDR3 loop is CASSPPRGAAREQYF. In DNA, the CDR3 is TGTGCCAGCAGCCCCCCAAGGGGCGCGGCGCGCGAGCAGTACTTC.

This clone appeared a few times. Here the CDR3 DNA reads TGTGCCAGCAGTTTAAGCTCGTTGTCTGAAGCTTTCTTT. Translated, it gives CASSLSSLSEAFF. The rearrangement joins TRBV12-3 or TRBV12-4 to TRBJ1-1; no clear D gene. V lost 2 bases to trimming and J lost 6 bases, with 10 bases between them. CDR3 length: 13 amino acids.

This chain connects TRBV18 to TRBJ1-1; 7 bases agree with TRBD1. After removal of 3 bases from V and 6 bases from J, the junction contained 10 bases not matched to a gene. CDR1 is KGHSH and CDR2 is LQKENI in the germline V gene. The CDR3 has 15 residues. This chain's CDR3 is CASSPQGGVIPEAFF. The CDR3 coding sequence is TGTGCCAGCTCACCGCAGGGGGGGGTTATCCCTGAAGCTTTCTTT.

V is TRBV3-1 (or the pseudogene TRBV3-2) and J is TRBJ2-3; 7 nucleotides agree with TRBD2. This CDR3 is built from 14 residues. Germline CDR1 reads LGHDT; CDR2 reads YNNKEL (reference sequence). J was trimmed by 11 bases and V by 4 bases; bases with no gene match: 12. The CDR3 spells CASSPQRDPPRQYF. Here the CDR3 DNA reads TGTGCCAGCAGCCCTCAGCGGGATCCTCCCAGGCAGTATTTT.

The chain is built from TRBV6-5 and TRBJ2-7; TRBD1 is a possible D gene (6 bases). Deletions cut 10 bases from V and 4 bases from J, with 14 bases between. The V gene's germline CDR1 is MNHEY and CDR2 SVGAGI. The CDR3 length is 12 residues. CDR3 in DNA: TGTGCCACGCAGGGGAGTTATTACGAGCAGTACTTC. The encoded protein is CATQGSYYEQYF.

This clone was detected only a few times. The chain employs TRBV5-6 and TRBJ2-1; D not certain. This CDR3 contains 11 residues. With 4 bases removed from V and 10 bases from J, the gap between germline ends came to 9 bases. Germline-derived CDR1 and CDR2 are SGHDT and YYEEEE. For the CDR3, the DNA is TGTGCCAGCAGCCGAAGAGACGAGCAGTTCTTC. This codes for CASSRRDEQFF.

The V call is TRBV6-5, the J call TRBJ2-7; unclear D gene. The germline V and J ends were trimmed by 4 bases and 2 bases, with 12 bases remaining between them. CDR1 and CDR2 (germline): MNHEY, SVGAGI. This CDR3 contains 14 residues. The CDR3 DNA is TGTGCCAGCAGTTCCAGGATTGGGACCTACGAGCAGTACTTC. This gives the protein CASSSRIGTYEQYF.

This chain joins TRBV10-3 and TRBJ1-2, with TRBD1 identical over 7 bases. V trimming: 8 bases; J trimming: 7 bases; junction bases outside the gene matches: 13. Germline V CDR1 and CDR2: ENHRY, SYGVKD. This CDR3 is 14 amino acids long. The CDR3 DNA reads as TGTGCCATCGGAGCAGGAGACAGGGCGAGTGGCTACACCTTC. As protein: CAIGAGDRASGYTF.

The chain joins TRBV4-3 to TRBJ2-7; D is perhaps TRBD1 (6 bases). V was trimmed by 0 bases and J by 3 bases, leaving 15 bases between them. Per germline, CDR1 LGHNA and CDR2 YSLEER. The CDR3 spans 16 residues. CDR3 sequence reads: CASSQDRSRGIYEQYF. In DNA, the CDR3 is TGCGCCAGCAGCCAAGATAGGTCAAGGGGGATCTACGAGCAGTACTTC.

J is TRBJ2-1 and V is TRBV7-9, with no clear D. This CDR3 is 11 amino acids long. Trimming shortened V by 5 bases and J by 7 bases, and 6 bases separated the two germline ends. The germline CDR1 and CDR2 sequences are SEHNR and FQNEAQ (reference sequence). The CDR3 DNA reads as TGTGCCAGCAGCGCTTCTAATGAGCAGTTCTTC. This translates into CASSASNEQFF.

This chain uses TRBV9 with TRBJ1-4; no reliable D call. In germline, CDR1 is SGDLS, CDR2 YYNGEE. V lost 1 base, J lost 2 bases, and 6 bases lay in between. This CDR3 has 14 amino acids. The DNA for the CDR3 is TGTGCCAGCAGCGTATCTGCGACTAATGAAAAACTGTTTTTT. This encodes CASSVSATNEKLFF.

The rearrangement uses TRBV28 and TRBJ1-1; D is possibly TRBD1 (5 bases). The germline CDR1 and CDR2 sequences are MDHEN and SYDVKM. The CDR3 runs 13 residues. Trimming removed 4 bases from V and 7 bases from J, with 13 bases in between. This CDR3 is CASSSGYRNEAFF. In DNA, the CDR3 is TGTGCCAGCAGTTCAGGGTATAGAAATGAAGCTTTCTTT.

The J gene is TRBJ2-3, the V gene TRBV29-1; 7 nucleotides agree with TRBD2. From germline, CDR1 is SQVTM and CDR2 ANQGSEA. V trimming: 5 bases; J trimming: 6 bases; junction bases outside the gene matches: 14. The CDR3 is 15 residues long. DNA of the CDR3: TGCAGCGTTCGGTATCGACTAGCCAAGTGGGATACGCAGTATTTT. Its protein is CSVRYRLAKWDTQYF.

This chain links TRBV4-3 with TRBJ2-3; possible D gene TRBD2, 6 bases. Per germline, CDR1 LGHNA and CDR2 YSLEER. V was shortened by 0 bases and J by 3 bases, with 16 bases between the two germline ends. This CDR3 has 17 residues. The CDR3 nucleotides are TGCGCCAGCAGCCAAGATTTTACGGGAGTGCGGACAGATACGCAGTATTTT. Its protein is CASSQDFTGVRTDTQYF.

The chain couples TRBV6-5 to TRBJ1-5; D uncertain. The V gene's germline CDR1 is MNHEY and CDR2 SVGAGI. V dropped 7 bases and J dropped 4 bases, with 14 bases sitting between them. The CDR3 covers 14 residues. CDR3 residues: CASTLGRENQPQHF. The CDR3 region has the DNA TGTGCCAGCACCCTCGGGAGAGAGAATCAGCCCCAGCATTTT.